Below are 3 T cell receptor beta chains sequenced from a single sample in a study of beta chain features in type 1 diabetes. Expressed TCRB transcripts got sequenced, as all isolated RNA was reverse transcribed. This table comes from immunoSEQ multiplex PCR, and its TCRdb copy is limited to in-frame clones, with some not included. This table has a few hundred thousand clones, around 16% appearing once. The sample taken for sequencing was naive CD4+ T cells from blood. These receptors all come from a woman aged 18-29 years in good health.

This clone has a handful of counts. V usage is TRBV28 and J usage is TRBJ2-2, with TRBD1 identical over 7 bases. The CDR3 is made up of 15 amino acids. The germline V gene has CDR1 MDHEN and CDR2 SYDVKM. V shed 6 bases, J shed 7 bases, and the junction held 11 bases outside the gene matches. The CDR3 protein is CASRPSTGSIGELFF. CDR3 in DNA: TGTGCCAGCAGACCCTCGACAGGGAGCATCGGGGAGCTGTTTTTT.

This chain connects TRBV30 to TRBJ2-3; 11 positions match TRBD1. In germline, CDR1 is GTSNPN, CDR2 SVGIG (reference sequence). With 7 bases clipped from V and 6 bases from J, the junction kept 9 bases outside the gene matches. The CDR3 runs 14 residues. CDR3 loop: CASDRDRGGDTQYF. The CDR3 DNA follows: TGTGCCTCGGACCGGGACAGGGGGGGGGATACGCAGTATTTT.

The sample holds a few counts of this clone. This chain joins TRBV19 and TRBJ1-5; TRBD1 aligns across 7 bases. The CDR3 sequence is 15 residues long. V trimming: 5 bases; J trimming: 4 bases; junction bases outside the gene matches: 8. The germline V gene encodes CDR1 LNHDA and CDR2 SQIVND (reference sequence). CDR3 protein: CASSPNRDRNQPQHF. CDR3 nucleotide sequence: TGTGCCAGTAGTCCGAACCGGGACAGAAATCAGCCCCAGCATTTT.